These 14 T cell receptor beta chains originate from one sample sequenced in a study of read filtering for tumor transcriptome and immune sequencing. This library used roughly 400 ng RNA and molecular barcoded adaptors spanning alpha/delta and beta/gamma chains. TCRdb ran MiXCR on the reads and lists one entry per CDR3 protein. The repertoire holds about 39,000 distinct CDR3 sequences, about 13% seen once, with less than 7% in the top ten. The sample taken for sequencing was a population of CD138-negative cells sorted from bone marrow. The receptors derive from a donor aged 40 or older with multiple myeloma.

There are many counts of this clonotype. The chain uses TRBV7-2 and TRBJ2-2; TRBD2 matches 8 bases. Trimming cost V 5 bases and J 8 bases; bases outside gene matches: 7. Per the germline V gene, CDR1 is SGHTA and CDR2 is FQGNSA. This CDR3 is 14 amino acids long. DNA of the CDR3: TGTGCCAGCAGCGTCCAAGCGGGAGTTGGGGAGCTGTTTTTT. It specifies CASSVQAGVGELFF.

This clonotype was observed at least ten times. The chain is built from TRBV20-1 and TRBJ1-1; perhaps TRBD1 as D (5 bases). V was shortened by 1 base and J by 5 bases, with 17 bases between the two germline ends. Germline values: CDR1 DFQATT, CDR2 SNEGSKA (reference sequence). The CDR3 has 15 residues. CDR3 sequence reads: CSARVPRGERTEAFF. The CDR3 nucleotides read TGCAGTGCTAGAGTTCCTCGGGGGGAAAGGACTGAAGCTTTCTTT.

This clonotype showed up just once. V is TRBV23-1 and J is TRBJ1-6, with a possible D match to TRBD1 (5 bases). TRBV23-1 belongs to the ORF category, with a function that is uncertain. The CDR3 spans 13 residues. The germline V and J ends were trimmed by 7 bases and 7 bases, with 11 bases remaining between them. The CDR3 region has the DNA TGCGCCAGCAAGGGGCCTCACAATTCACCCCTCCACTTT. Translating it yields CASKGPHNSPLHF.

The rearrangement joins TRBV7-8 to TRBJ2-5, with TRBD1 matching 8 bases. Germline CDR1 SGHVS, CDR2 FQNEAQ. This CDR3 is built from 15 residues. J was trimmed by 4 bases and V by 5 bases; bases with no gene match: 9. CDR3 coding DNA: TGTGCCAGCAGCCCAGGACAGGGTTTGGGAGAGACCCAGTACTTC. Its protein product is CASSPGQGLGETQYF.

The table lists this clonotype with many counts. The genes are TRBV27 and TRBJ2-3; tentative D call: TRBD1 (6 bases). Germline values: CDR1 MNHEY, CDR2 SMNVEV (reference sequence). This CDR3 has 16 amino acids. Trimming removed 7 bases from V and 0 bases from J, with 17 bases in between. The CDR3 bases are TGTGCCAGCACCACGTTAGGACAGTGTAGCACAGATACGCAGTATTTT. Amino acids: CASTTLGQCSTDTQYF.

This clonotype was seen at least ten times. The DNA for the CDR3 is TGCAGTGCACTACTAGCGGGACAGGCCTACGAGCAGTACTTC. It encodes CSALLAGQAYEQYF. This sequence joins TRBV20-1 and TRBJ2-7, with 10 bases aligning to TRBD2. CDR1 and CDR2 (germline): DFQATT, SNEGSKA (reference sequence). V was pared by 6 bases and J by 2 bases, with 7 bases of the junction left unmatched. This CDR3 is 14 amino acids long.

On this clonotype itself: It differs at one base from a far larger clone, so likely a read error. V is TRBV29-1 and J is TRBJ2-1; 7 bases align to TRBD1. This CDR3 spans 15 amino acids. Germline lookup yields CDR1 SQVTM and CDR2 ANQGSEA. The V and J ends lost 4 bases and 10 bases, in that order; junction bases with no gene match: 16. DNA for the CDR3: TGCAGCGTTGTCAAAGGTGGGACAGTGGTCGACGAGCAGTTCTTC. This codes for CSVVKGGTVVDEQFF.

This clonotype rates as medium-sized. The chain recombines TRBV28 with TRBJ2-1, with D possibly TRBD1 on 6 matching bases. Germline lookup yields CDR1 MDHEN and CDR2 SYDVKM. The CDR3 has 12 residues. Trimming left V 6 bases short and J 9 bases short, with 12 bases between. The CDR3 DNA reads TGTGCCAGCAGAGAGGGGGTTGCTGAGCAGTTCTTC. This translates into CASREGVAEQFF.

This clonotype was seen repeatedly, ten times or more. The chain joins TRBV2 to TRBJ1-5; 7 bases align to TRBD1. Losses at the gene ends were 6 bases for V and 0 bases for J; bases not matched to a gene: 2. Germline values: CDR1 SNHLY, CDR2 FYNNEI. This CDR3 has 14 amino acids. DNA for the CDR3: TGTGCCAGCAGCCGGGACAGTAGCAATCAGCCCCAGCATTTT. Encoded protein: CASSRDSSNQPQHF. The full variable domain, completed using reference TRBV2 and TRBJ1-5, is EPEVTQTPSHQVTQMGQEVILRCVPISNHLYFYWYRQILGQKVEFLVSFYNNEISEKSEIFDDQFSVERPDGSNFTLKIRSTKLEDSAMYFCASSRDSSNQPQHFGDGTRLSIL.

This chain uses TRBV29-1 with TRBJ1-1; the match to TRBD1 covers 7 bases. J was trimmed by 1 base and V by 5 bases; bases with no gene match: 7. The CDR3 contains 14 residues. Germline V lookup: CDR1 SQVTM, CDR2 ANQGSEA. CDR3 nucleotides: TGCAGCGTTTCCATGACAGGGACGAACACTGAAGCTTTCTTT. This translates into CSVSMTGTNTEAFF.

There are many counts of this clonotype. The CDR3 DNA reads as TGTGCCAGCAGTTACTCGACGGTGGGGGTAGGCGTCTCCTACGAGCAGTACTTC. It encodes CASSYSTVGVGVSYEQYF. The chain is built from TRBV6-5 and TRBJ2-7; D is perhaps TRBD1 or TRBD2 (5 bases each). Trimming removed 0 bases at V and 0 bases at J, with 18 bases between. The CDR3 has 18 residues. Germline V gene lookup returns CDR1 MNHEY and CDR2 SVGAGI.

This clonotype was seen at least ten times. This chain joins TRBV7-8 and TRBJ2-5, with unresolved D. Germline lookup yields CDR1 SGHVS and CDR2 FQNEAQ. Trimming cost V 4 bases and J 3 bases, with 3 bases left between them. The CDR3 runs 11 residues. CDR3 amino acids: CASSYKETQYF. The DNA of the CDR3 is TGTGCCAGCAGCTATAAAGAGACCCAGTACTTC.

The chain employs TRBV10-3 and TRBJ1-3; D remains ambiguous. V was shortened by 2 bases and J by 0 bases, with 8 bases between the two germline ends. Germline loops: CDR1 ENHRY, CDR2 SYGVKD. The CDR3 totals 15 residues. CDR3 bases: TGTGCCATCAGTGAGGGTGAGAGCTCTGGAAACACCATATATTTT. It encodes CAISEGESSGNTIYF.

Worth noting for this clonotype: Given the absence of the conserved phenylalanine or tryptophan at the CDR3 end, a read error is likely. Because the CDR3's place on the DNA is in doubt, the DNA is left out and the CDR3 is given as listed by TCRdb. CDR3 sequence: CASSANRGLADNEQLY. The chain has TRBV6-2 or TRBV6-3 and TRBJ2-1; the DNA was not used to check the table's D call, TRBD1. The germline V gene encodes CDR1 MNHEY and CDR2 SVGEGT. The CDR3 has 16 residues if both end residues are counted.